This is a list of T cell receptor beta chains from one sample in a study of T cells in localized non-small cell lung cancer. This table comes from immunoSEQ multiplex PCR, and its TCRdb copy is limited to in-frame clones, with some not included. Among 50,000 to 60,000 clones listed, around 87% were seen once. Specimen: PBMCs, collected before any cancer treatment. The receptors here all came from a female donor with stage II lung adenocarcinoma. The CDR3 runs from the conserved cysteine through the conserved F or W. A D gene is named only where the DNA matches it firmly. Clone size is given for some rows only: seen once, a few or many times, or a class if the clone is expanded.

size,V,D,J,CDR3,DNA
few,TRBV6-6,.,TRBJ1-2,CASSPFRPYGYTF,TGTGCCAGCAGTCCCTTTCGTCCCTATGGCTACACCTTC
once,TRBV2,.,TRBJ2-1,CASRGDPKAFF,TGTGCCAGCAGGGGTGACCCAAAAGCGTTCTTC
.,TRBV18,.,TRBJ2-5,CASSGKETQYF,TGTGCCAGCTCAGGAAAAGAGACCCAGTACTTC
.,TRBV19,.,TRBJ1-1,CASRTLQGMFPEAFF,TGTGCCAGTAGGACATTACAGGGTATGTTCCCTGAAGCTTTCTTT
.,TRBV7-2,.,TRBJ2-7,CASSLRQPYEQYF,TGTGCCAGCAGCTTGCGACAGCCCTACGAGCAGTACTTC
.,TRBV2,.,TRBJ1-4,CASSEGIFVEKLFF,TGTGCCAGCAGTGAAGGGATCTTCGTTGAAAAACTGTTTTTT
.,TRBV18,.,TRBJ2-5,CASSPAGAEETQYF,TGTGCCAGCTCACCTGCGGGGGCGGAAGAGACCCAGTACTTC
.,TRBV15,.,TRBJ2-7,CATSRGDSPEQYF,TGTGCCACCAGCAGGGGGGACTCTCCCGAGCAGTACTTC
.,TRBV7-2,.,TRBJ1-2,CASSQGRGGYGYTF,TGTGCCAGCAGCCAGGGCCGGGGGGGATATGGCTACACCTTC
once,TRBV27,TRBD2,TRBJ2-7,CASSYQTSGYEQYF,TGTGCCAGCAGTTATCAGACTAGCGGCTACGAGCAGTACTTC
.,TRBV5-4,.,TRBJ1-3,CASSLDRTSGNTIYF,TGTGCCAGCAGCCTAGACAGGACCTCTGGAAACACCATATATTTT
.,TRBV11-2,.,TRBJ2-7,CASSKGWAPYEQYF,TGTGCCAGCAGCAAAGGATGGGCCCCCTACGAGCAGTACTTC
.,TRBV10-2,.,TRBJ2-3,CASSAWGASTDTQYF,TGCGCCAGCAGCGCATGGGGGGCCAGCACAGATACGCAGTATTTT
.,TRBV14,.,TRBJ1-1,CASSQVRGARSTEAFF,TGTGCCAGCAGCCAAGTGCGAGGTGCTCGTAGCACTGAAGCTTTCTTT
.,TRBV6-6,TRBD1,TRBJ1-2,CASSFFEDRDYGYTF,TGTGCCAGCAGTTTCTTCGAGGACAGGGATTATGGCTACACCTTC
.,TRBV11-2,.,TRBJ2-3,CASSGARGDTQYF,TGTGCCAGCAGCGGGGCCCGCGGGGATACGCAGTATTTT